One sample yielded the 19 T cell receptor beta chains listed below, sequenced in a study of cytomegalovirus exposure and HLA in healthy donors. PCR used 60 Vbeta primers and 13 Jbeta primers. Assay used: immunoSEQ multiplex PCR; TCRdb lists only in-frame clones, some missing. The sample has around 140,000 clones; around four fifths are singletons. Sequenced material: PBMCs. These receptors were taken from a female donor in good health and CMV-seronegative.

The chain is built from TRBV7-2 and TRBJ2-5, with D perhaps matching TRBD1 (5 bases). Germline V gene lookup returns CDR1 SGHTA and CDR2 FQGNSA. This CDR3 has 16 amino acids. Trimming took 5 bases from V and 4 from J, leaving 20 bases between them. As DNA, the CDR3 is TGTGCCAGCAGCCCCCTATCTGGGGCTGTAGGAGAGACCCAGTACTTC. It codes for CASSPLSGAVGETQYF.

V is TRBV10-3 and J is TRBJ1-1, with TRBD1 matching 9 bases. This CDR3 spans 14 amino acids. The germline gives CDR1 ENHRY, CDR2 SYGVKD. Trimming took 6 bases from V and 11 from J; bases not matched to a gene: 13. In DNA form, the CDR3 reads TGTGCCATCAGGTCCGGGACAGGGCTAGAATGGGCTTTCTTT. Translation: CAIRSGTGLEWAFF.

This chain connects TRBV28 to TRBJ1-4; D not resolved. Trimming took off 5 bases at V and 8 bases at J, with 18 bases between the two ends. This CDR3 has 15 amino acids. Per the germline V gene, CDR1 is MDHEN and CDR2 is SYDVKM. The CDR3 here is CASSTPRGLGEKLFF. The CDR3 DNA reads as TGTGCCAGCAGTACCCCGAGAGGGTTGGGGGAAAAACTGTTTTTT. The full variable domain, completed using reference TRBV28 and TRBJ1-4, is DVKVTQSSRYLVKRTGEKVFLECVQDMDHENMFWYRQDPGLGLRLIYFSYDVKMKEKGDIPEGYSVSREKKERFSLILESASTNQTSMYLCASSTPRGLGEKLFFGSGTQLSVL.

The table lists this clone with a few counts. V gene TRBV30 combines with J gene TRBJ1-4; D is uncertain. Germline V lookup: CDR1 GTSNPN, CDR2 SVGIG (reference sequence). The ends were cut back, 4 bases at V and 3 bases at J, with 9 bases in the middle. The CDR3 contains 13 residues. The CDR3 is CAWNGVPNEKLFF. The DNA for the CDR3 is TGTGCCTGGAACGGAGTACCTAATGAAAAACTGTTTTTT.

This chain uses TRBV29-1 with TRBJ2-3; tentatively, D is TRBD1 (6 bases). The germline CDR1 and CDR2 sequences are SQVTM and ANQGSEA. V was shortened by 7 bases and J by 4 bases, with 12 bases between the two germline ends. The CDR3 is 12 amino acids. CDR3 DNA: TGCAGCGGAACTCAGGGGCCAGATACGCAGTATTTT. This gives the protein CSGTQGPDTQYF.

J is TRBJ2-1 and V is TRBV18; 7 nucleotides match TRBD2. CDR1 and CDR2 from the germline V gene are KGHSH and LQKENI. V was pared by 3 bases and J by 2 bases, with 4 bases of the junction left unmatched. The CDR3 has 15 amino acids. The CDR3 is CASSPGLAAYNEQFF. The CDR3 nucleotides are TGTGCCAGCTCACCCGGGCTAGCGGCCTACAATGAGCAGTTCTTC.

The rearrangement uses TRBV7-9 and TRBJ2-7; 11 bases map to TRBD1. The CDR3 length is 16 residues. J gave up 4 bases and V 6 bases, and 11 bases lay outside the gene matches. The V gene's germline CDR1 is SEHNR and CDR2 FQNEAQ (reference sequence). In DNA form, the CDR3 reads TGTGCCAGCAGTTTTGCCACCGGGACAGGGGGTTACGAGCAGTACTTC. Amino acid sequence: CASSFATGTGGYEQYF.

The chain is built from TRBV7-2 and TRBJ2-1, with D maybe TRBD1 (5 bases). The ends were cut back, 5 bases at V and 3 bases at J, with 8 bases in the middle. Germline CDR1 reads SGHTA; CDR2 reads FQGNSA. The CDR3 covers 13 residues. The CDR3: CASSTDSYNEQFF. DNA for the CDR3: TGTGCCAGCAGCACTGACAGCTACAATGAGCAGTTCTTC.

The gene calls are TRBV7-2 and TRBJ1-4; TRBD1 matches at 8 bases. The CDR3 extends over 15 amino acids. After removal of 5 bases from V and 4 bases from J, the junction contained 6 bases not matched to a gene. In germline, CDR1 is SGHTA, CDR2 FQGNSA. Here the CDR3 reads CASSPWTGSNEKLFF. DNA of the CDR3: TGTGCCAGCAGCCCTTGGACAGGGAGTAATGAAAAACTGTTTTTT.

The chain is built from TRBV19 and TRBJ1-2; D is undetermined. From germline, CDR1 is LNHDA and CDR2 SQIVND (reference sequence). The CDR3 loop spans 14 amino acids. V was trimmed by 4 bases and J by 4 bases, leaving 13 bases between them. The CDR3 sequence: CASSTDSTTYGYTF. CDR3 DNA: TGTGCCAGTAGTACAGATTCGACAACCTATGGCTACACCTTC.

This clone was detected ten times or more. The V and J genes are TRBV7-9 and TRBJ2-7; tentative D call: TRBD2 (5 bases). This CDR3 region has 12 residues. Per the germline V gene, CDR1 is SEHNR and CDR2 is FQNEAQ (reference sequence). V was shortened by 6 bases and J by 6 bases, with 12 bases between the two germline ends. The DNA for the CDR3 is TGTGCCAGCAGTCGCGAGGGTGGCGAGCAGTACTTC. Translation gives CASSREGGEQYF.

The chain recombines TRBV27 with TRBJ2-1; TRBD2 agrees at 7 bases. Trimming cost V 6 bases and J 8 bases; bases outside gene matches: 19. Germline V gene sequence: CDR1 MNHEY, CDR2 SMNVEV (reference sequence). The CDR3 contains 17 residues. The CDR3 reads CASSKAPTSARGDEQFF. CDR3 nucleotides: TGTGCCAGCAGCAAAGCTCCCACTAGCGCCCGAGGCGATGAGCAGTTCTTC.

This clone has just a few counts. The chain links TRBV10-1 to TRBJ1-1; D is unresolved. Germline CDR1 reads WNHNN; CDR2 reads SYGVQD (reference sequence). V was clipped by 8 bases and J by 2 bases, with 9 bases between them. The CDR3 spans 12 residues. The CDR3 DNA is TGCGCCAGCGGTCGTAGAAACACTGAAGCTTTCTTT. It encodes CASGRRNTEAFF.

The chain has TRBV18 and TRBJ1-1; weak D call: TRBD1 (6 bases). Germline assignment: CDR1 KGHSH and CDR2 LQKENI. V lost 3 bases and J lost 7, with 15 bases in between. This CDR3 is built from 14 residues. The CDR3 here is CASSPGGGPHEAFF. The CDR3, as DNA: TGTGCCAGCTCACCGGGCGGGGGCCCCCATGAAGCTTTCTTT.

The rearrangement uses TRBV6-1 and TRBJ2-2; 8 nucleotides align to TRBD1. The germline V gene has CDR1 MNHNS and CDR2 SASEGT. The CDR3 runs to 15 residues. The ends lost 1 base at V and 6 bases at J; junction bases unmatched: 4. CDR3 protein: CASSEGQGAAGELFF. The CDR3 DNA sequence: TGTGCCAGCAGTGAAGGGCAGGGGGCTGCCGGGGAGCTGTTTTTT.

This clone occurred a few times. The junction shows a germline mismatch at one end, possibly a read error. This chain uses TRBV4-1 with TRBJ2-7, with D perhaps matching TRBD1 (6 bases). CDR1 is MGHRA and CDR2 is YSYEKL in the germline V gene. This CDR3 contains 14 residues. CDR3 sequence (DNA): TGCGCCAGCAGCCAAGAGACAGGTTCCCACGAGCAGTGCTTC. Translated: CASSQETGSHEQCF.

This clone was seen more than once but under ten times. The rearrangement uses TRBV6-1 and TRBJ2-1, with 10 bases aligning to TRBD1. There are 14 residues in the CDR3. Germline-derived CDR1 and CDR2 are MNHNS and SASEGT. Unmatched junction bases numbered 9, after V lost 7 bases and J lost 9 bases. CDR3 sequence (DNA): TGTGCCAGCATCCGGGACAGGGGTGGAGGTGAGCAGTTCTTC. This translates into CASIRDRGGGEQFF.

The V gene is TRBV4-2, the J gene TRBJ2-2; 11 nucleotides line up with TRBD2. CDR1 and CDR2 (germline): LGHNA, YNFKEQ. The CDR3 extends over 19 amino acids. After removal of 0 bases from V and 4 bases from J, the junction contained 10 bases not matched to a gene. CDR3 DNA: TGTGCCAGCAGCCAAGATCAGGTAGCGGGGGGGCCGCGCACCGGGGAGCTGTTTTTT. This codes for CASSQDQVAGGPRTGELFF.

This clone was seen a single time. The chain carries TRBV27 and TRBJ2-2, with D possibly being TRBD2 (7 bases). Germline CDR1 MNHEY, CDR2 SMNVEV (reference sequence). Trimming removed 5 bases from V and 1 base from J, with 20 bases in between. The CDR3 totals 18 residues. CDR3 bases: TGTGCCAGCAGTCCCTGGGGGGGGGCGGGCAGGAACACCGGGGAGCTGTTTTTT. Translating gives CASSPWGGAGRNTGELFF.